This T cell receptor beta chain was retrieved from a study of blood T cells in healthy people across ages. The overall study: Template switching retrieved approximately one barcoded beta molecule for each two T cells.

A note on this clonotype: What it recognizes is unknown.

PCR was performed a second time for roughly 6 to 12 cycles using a sample-barcoded 5' primer and a J-beta primer mix. In TCRdb, the 5' RACE reads were re-called with MiXCR into one record per CDR3 protein. The sample has around 750,000 distinct CDR3 sequences, about 53% seen once. Looked up from germline, CDR1 is SGDLS and CDR2 is YYNGEE. V was trimmed by 7 bases and J by 6 bases, leaving 8 bases between them. The CDR3 is made up of 12 amino acids. Overall study findings and caveats: Donor CMV status, an unknown factor, possibly confounded changes in expanded clonotypes.

The chain uses TRBV9 and TRBJ1-6; possibly TRBD1 for D (5 bases). The sequence was obtained from a man aged 80 or over in good health. Sequencing was done on a sample of blood. CDR3 amino acids: CASGRGNSPLHF. The DNA of the CDR3 is TGTGCCAGCGGAAGGGGTAATTCACCCCTCCACTTT. Together with reference TRBV9 and TRBJ1-6, the CDR3 gives the full variable domain: DSGVTQTPKHLITATGQRVTLRCSPRSGDLSVYWYQQSLDQGLQFLIQYYNGEERAKGNILERFSAQQFPDLHSELNLSSLELGDSALYFCASGRGNSPLHFGNGTRLTVT.